Below, 31 T cell receptor beta chains from the same sample are listed, as sequenced in a study of T cell responses to AZD1222 COVID-19 vaccine. Generated by immunoSEQ multiplex PCR, the TCRdb table keeps only in-frame clones and is missing some. Here the sample spans about 140,000 clones, 85% to 95% being singletons. This specimen was peripheral blood, taken on day 0 of MenACWY control vaccination. Receptors originate from an adult in good health.

This chain uses TRBV5-1 with TRBJ1-1; the D gene is possibly TRBD1 (6 bases). The V gene's germline CDR1 is SGHRS and CDR2 YFSETQ. The CDR3 covers 13 residues. Trimming cost V 0 bases and J 7 bases, with 10 bases left between them. The CDR3 reads CASSLDRADEAFF. The CDR3 DNA sequence: TGCGCCAGCAGCTTGGACAGGGCGGATGAAGCTTTCTTT.

The chain combines TRBV5-5 with TRBJ1-4, with D hard to call. Per the germline V gene, CDR1 is SGHKS and CDR2 is YYEKEE (reference sequence). Between the trimmed V and J ends, which lost 3 bases and 7 bases, there was a span of 10 bases. CDR3 length equals 13 residues. As DNA, the CDR3 is TGTGCCAGCAGCTCGGTACGGGGTGAAAAACTGTTTTTT. Amino acids: CASSSVRGEKLFF.

This clone has only one observation. The rearrangement uses TRBV27 and TRBJ1-2, with TRBD1 identical over 8 bases. Trimming took 2 bases from V and 4 from J; bases not matched to a gene: 9. There are 16 residues in the CDR3. Germline V lookup: CDR1 MNHEY, CDR2 SMNVEV (reference sequence). This chain's CDR3 is CASSLNRAGGVYGYTF. DNA of the CDR3: TGTGCCAGCAGTTTAAATAGGGCAGGGGGCGTCTATGGCTACACCTTC.

This clone was seen once. This chain uses TRBV11-2 with TRBJ2-7; tentative D call: TRBD2 (5 bases). CDR1 and CDR2 (germline): SGHAT, FQNNGV. CDR3 length: 14 amino acids. V was shortened by 5 bases and J by 3 bases, with 14 bases between the two germline ends. This CDR3 is CASSKAGINYEQYF. CDR3 nucleotides: TGTGCCAGCAGCAAGGCCGGGATCAACTACGAGCAGTACTTC.

The table lists this clone with a few counts. This chain joins TRBV3-1 (or the pseudogene TRBV3-2) and TRBJ2-1; D is possibly TRBD2 (6 bases). The CDR3 has 14 residues. Germline V gene lookup returns CDR1 LGHDT and CDR2 YNNKEL (reference sequence). With 4 bases removed from V and 7 bases from J, the gap between germline ends came to 14 bases. The CDR3 sequence is CASSLGGAENEQFF. The CDR3, as DNA: TGTGCCAGCAGCCTGGGCGGGGCGGAGAATGAGCAGTTCTTC.

The V gene is TRBV19, the J gene TRBJ1-2, with TRBD1 identical over 7 bases. This CDR3 spans 17 amino acids. The germline V gene encodes CDR1 LNHDA and CDR2 SQIVND (reference sequence). V shed 3 bases, J shed 4 bases, and the junction held 14 bases outside the gene matches. The CDR3 DNA follows: TGTGCCAGTAGTATCAGGGGGATACAGTGGAGTACCTATGGCTACACCTTC. Protein product: CASSIRGIQWSTYGYTF.

The chain carries TRBV4-2 and TRBJ2-3, with D perhaps matching TRBD1 (5 bases). The CDR3 is made up of 15 amino acids. V was pared by 1 base and J by 3 bases, with 11 bases between. Germline V lookup: CDR1 LGHNA, CDR2 YNFKEQ. CDR3 in amino acids: CASSQARVGTDTQYF. In DNA, the CDR3 is TGTGCCAGCAGCCAAGCCAGGGTGGGGACAGATACGCAGTATTTT.

The chain joins TRBV28 to TRBJ1-6; no clear D. Trimming left V 4 bases short and J 7 bases short, with 11 bases between. This CDR3 is built from 14 residues. Germline lookup yields CDR1 MDHEN and CDR2 SYDVKM. The DNA of the CDR3 is TGTGCCAGCAGTTCAAGCCTATTGAATTCACCCCTCCACTTT. Translating it yields CASSSSLLNSPLHF.

CDR3: CASSPLTSGMYNEQFF. DNA of the CDR3: TGTGCCAGCAGCCCCTTGACTAGCGGGATGTACAATGAGCAGTTCTTC. J is TRBJ2-1 and V is TRBV9; 11 bases fit TRBD2. This CDR3 contains 16 residues. Trimming took 4 bases from V and 4 from J; bases not matched to a gene: 7. Germline V gene lookup returns CDR1 SGDLS and CDR2 YYNGEE.

The V call is TRBV9, the J call TRBJ2-1; D is unresolved. Trimming took 4 bases from V and 3 from J, leaving 14 bases between them. This CDR3 spans 15 amino acids. Germline lookup yields CDR1 SGDLS and CDR2 YYNGEE. CDR3 amino acids: CASSLSPSNYNEQFF. CDR3 in DNA: TGTGCCAGCAGCCTATCTCCGTCAAACTACAATGAGCAGTTCTTC.

J is TRBJ2-5 and V is TRBV24-1, with D possibly matching TRBD1 (6 bases). Germline CDR1 KGHDR, CDR2 SFDVKD. V lost 6 bases and J 3 bases, leaving 10 bases between the germline ends. The CDR3 extends over 13 amino acids. The CDR3 coding sequence is TGTGCCACCAGTTTGGACAGCGAAGAGACCCAGTACTTC. It yields the protein CATSLDSEETQYF.

The rearrangement joins TRBV5-4 to TRBJ2-1; 9 bases line up with TRBD2. Germline V lookup: CDR1 SGHNT, CDR2 YYREEE (reference sequence). The trim removed 4 bases at V and 8 bases at J, leaving 10 bases unmatched. The CDR3 runs to 15 residues. CDR3 DNA: TGTGCCAGCAGCCCGGGCGGGAGGGTAGTTGATGAGCAGTTCTTC. This gives the protein CASSPGGRVVDEQFF.

The CDR3: CASSEGLAGILYNEQFF. For the CDR3, the DNA is TGTGCCAGCAGTGAGGGACTAGCGGGTATTCTTTACAATGAGCAGTTCTTC. V is TRBV2 and J is TRBJ2-1; 12 bases agree with TRBD2. V trimming: 3 bases; J trimming: 4 bases; junction bases outside the gene matches: 7. Per the germline V gene, CDR1 is SNHLY and CDR2 is FYNNEI. The CDR3 sequence is 17 residues long.

The gene calls are TRBV9 and TRBJ1-1; D is possibly TRBD1 (6 bases). The V and J ends lost 0 bases and 10 bases respectively, with 19 bases between them. The length of the CDR3 is 15 residues. From germline, CDR1 is SGDLS and CDR2 YYNGEE. The CDR3 is CASSVGGTLRGVAFF. The CDR3 DNA is TGTGCCAGCAGCGTAGGCGGGACATTACGCGGGGTAGCTTTCTTT.

This clone appeared once. V is TRBV5-5 and J is TRBJ1-4, with D perhaps matching TRBD1 (6 bases). This CDR3 is 17 amino acids long. V was cut by 4 bases and J by 3 bases, with 19 bases left in between. Germline V gene data show CDR1 as SGHKS and CDR2 as YYEKEE (reference sequence). This chain's CDR3 is CASSPHSLDRANEKLFF. In nucleotides, the CDR3 is TGTGCCAGCAGCCCTCACTCATTGGACAGAGCTAATGAAAAACTGTTTTTT.

The J gene is TRBJ1-4, the V gene TRBV30, with D unclear. Germline V gives CDR1 GTSNPN, CDR2 SVGIG (reference sequence). V was shortened by 3 bases and J by 7 bases, with 6 bases between the two germline ends. CDR3 length equals 11 residues. This CDR3 is CAWRGFEKLFF. In nucleotides, the CDR3 is TGTGCCTGGAGGGGTTTTGAAAAACTGTTTTTT. The full variable domain, its missing parts supplied by reference TRBV30 and TRBJ1-4, is SQTIHQWPATLVQPVGSPLSLECTVEGTSNPNLYWYRQAAGRGLQLLFYSVGIGQISSEVPQNLSASRPQDRQFILSSKKLLLSDSGFYLCAWRGFEKLFFGSGTQLSVL.

The chain carries TRBV2 and TRBJ2-2, with D maybe TRBD1 (6 bases). CDR3 length: 13 amino acids. Germline V gives CDR1 SNHLY, CDR2 FYNNEI. Trimming pared 3 bases from V and 7 bases from J, leaving 9 bases between. DNA of the CDR3: TGTGCCAGCAGTGACAGGGGAATCGGGGAGCTGTTTTTT. Translation: CASSDRGIGELFF.

The gene calls are TRBV6-5 and TRBJ2-2; possible D gene TRBD1, 5 bases. Germline V gives CDR1 MNHEY, CDR2 SVGAGI. The V end lost 4 bases, the J end lost 6 bases, and 15 bases lay between the germline ends. CDR3 length: 15 residues. CDR3 DNA sequence: TGTGCCAGCAGTTTAGAGTGGGCAGGGTCCGGGGAGCTGTTTTTT. This encodes CASSLEWAGSGELFF.

V and J are TRBV3-1 (or the pseudogene TRBV3-2) and TRBJ2-3, with D possibly being TRBD2 (5 bases). The CDR3 is 18 residues long. CDR1 is LGHDT and CDR2 is YNNKEL in the germline V gene (reference sequence). With 2 bases removed from V and 0 bases from J, the gap between germline ends came to 18 bases. CDR3 sequence: CASSQTQVSGISTDTQYF. The CDR3 DNA reads TGTGCCAGCAGCCAAACCCAAGTGAGCGGAATTAGCACAGATACGCAGTATTTT.

J is TRBJ1-5 and V is TRBV4-2, with 8 bases matching TRBD1. Germline V gene sequence: CDR1 LGHNA, CDR2 YNFKEQ. There are 15 residues in the CDR3. Trimming at V came to 4 bases and at J to 6 bases, leaving 8 bases not matched to a gene. CDR3 sequence (DNA): TGTGCCAGCAGCCCTCTAACAGGGGGGAGTCAGCCCCAGCATTTT. This gives the protein CASSPLTGGSQPQHF.

V and J are TRBV28 and TRBJ1-4; the D gene is possibly TRBD1 (5 bases). The CDR3 sequence is 12 residues long. Germline CDR1 and CDR2: MDHEN and SYDVKM. V was shortened by 8 bases and J by 7 bases, with 11 bases between the two germline ends. The CDR3 DNA reads as TGTGCCAGCCGCGGGACGGGTGAAAAACTGTTTTTT. Its protein is CASRGTGEKLFF.

The chain uses TRBV7-2 and TRBJ2-5; no definite D call. Germline loops: CDR1 SGHTA, CDR2 FQGNSA. This CDR3 comprises 14 residues. V shed 2 bases and J shed 4 bases, with 11 bases lying between them. The CDR3 spells CASSLRAVGETQYF. The CDR3 bases are TGTGCCAGCAGCTTAAGGGCGGTTGGAGAGACCCAGTACTTC.

This clone appeared once. The rearrangement joins TRBV27 to TRBJ1-5; D remains unclear. Trimming removed 7 bases at V and 0 bases at J, with 10 bases between. This CDR3 has 14 residues. CDR1 is MNHEY, CDR2 SMNVEV, per germline (reference sequence). CDR3: CASTSLGSNQPQHF. The CDR3 DNA follows: TGTGCCAGCACTTCACTGGGTAGCAATCAGCCCCAGCATTTT.

The rearrangement uses TRBV13 and TRBJ2-3, with 9 bases matching TRBD1. The V gene end was trimmed by 5 bases and the J gene end by 4 bases; junction bases not matched to a gene: 4. CDR3 length equals 14 residues. CDR1 is PRHDT and CDR2 is FYEKMQ in the germline V gene (reference sequence). The CDR3 DNA is TGTGCCAGCAGCGCGGGACAGGGTCCAGATACGCAGTATTTT. Translated, it gives CASSAGQGPDTQYF.

The V and J genes are TRBV7-9 and TRBJ2-5; D not resolved. V dropped 3 bases and J dropped 2 bases, with 10 bases sitting between them. This CDR3 has 14 residues. CDR1 is SEHNR and CDR2 is FQNEAQ in the germline V gene (reference sequence). CDR3 sequence reads: CASSLTDGQETQYF. For the CDR3, the DNA is TGTGCCAGCAGCTTGACGGACGGTCAAGAGACCCAGTACTTC.

The V call is TRBV7-2, the J call TRBJ2-1; TRBD2 agrees at 14 bases. In germline, CDR1 is SGHTA, CDR2 FQGNSA. With V trimmed by 5 bases and J by 6 bases, 6 bases remained unmatched. The CDR3 extends over 16 amino acids. Here the CDR3 DNA reads TGTGCCAGCAGCCTCGGACTAGCGGGGGGTCTCAATGAGCAGTTCTTC. This codes for CASSLGLAGGLNEQFF.

The chain carries TRBV7-6 and TRBJ1-1, with a possible D match to TRBD1 (6 bases). The germline gives CDR1 SGHVS, CDR2 FNYEAQ. The V gene lost 2 bases and the J gene lost 1 base, with 17 bases spanning the gap. The CDR3 length is 17 residues. The CDR3 nucleotides read TGTGCCAGCAGCTTATTTAGTTCTGGACAGCCGAACACTGAAGCTTTCTTT. It translates to CASSLFSSGQPNTEAFF.

The chain links TRBV2 to TRBJ2-1; no firm D call. The germline V gene has CDR1 SNHLY and CDR2 FYNNEI. Trimming removed 2 bases at V and 6 bases at J, with 11 bases between. This CDR3 is built from 14 residues. This CDR3 is CASSESRWGNEQFF. The CDR3, as DNA: TGTGCCAGCAGTGAATCTAGGTGGGGCAATGAGCAGTTCTTC. Full variable domain (rest looked up from reference TRBV2 and TRBJ2-1): EPEVTQTPSHQVTQMGQEVILRCVPISNHLYFYWYRQILGQKVEFLVSFYNNEISEKSEIFDDQFSVERPDGSNFTLKIRSTKLEDSAMYFCASSESRWGNEQFFGPGTRLTVL.

The V and J genes are TRBV20-1 and TRBJ2-7; possibly TRBD1 for D (5 bases). Germline CDR1 reads DFQATT; CDR2 reads SNEGSKA (reference sequence). V lost 4 bases, J lost 2 bases, and 6 bases lay in between. The CDR3 consists of 11 residues. CDR3 sequence reads: CSAKGTYEQYF. CDR3 DNA sequence: TGCAGTGCTAAGGGGACCTACGAGCAGTACTTC.

In this sample, this clone turned up once. The gene calls are TRBV14 and TRBJ1-2, with D possibly TRBD1 on 6 matching bases. Germline assignment: CDR1 SGHDN and CDR2 FVKESK. The CDR3 extends over 13 amino acids. V lost 2 bases and J 8 bases, leaving 12 bases between the germline ends. The CDR3 DNA follows: TGTGCCAGCAGCCAAAACCAGGGGTACGGCTACACCTTC. Translation: CASSQNQGYGYTF.

The chain uses TRBV19 and TRBJ1-5; TRBD1 matches at 8 bases. The CDR3 is 17 residues long. Germline V lookup: CDR1 LNHDA, CDR2 SQIVND (reference sequence). V was clipped by 8 bases and J by 7 bases; unmatched bases: 19. The CDR3 spells CASVPGTGGGMLQPQHF. The DNA for the CDR3 is TGTGCCAGTGTACCCGGGACAGGAGGTGGGATGCTCCAGCCCCAGCATTTT.